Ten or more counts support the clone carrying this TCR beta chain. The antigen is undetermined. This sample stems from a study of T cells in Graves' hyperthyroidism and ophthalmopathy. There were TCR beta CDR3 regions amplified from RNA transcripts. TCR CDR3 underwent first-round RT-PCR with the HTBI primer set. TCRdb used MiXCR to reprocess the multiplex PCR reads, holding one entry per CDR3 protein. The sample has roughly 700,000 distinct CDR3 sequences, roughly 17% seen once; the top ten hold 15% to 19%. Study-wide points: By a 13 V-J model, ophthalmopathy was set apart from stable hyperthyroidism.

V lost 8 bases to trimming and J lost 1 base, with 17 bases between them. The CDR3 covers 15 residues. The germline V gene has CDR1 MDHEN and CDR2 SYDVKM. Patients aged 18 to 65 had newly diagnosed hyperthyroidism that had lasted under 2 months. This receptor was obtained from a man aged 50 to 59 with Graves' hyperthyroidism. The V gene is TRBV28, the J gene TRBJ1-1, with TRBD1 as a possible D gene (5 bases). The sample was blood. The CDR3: CASVTSGPRNTEAFF. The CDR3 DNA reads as TGTGCCAGCGTTACGTCGGGACCTCGGAACACTGAAGCTTTCTTT.